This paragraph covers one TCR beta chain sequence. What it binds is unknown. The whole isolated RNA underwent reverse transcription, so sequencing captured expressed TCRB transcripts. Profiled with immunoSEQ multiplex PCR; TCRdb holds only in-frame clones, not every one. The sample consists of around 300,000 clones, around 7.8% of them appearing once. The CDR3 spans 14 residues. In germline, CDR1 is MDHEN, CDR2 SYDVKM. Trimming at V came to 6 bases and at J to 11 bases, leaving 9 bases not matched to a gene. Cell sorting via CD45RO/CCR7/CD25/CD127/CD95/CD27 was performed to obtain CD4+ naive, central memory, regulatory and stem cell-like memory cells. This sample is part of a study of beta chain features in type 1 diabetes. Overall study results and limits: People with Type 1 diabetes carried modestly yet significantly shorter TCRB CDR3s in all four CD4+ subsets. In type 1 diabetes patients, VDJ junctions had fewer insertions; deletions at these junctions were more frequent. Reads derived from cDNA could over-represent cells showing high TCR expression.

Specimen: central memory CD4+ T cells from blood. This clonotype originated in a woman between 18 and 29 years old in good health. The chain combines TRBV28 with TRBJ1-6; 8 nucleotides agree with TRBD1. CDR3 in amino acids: CASSPGQGGTPLHF. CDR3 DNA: TGTGCCAGCAGCCCTGGACAGGGAGGGACACCCCTCCACTTT.